The 10 T cell receptor beta chains below all came from one sample that was sequenced in a study of blood T cell repertoires in COVID-19. Profiling relied on immunoSEQ multiplex PCR, and the TCRdb table lists in-frame clones only, not all of them. This sample has a few hundred thousand clones, with approximately 87% found just once. The sequenced material came from peripheral blood. These TCRs come from a man between 60 and 70 years old with acute or convalescent COVID-19.

This clone showed up just once. The V gene is TRBV7-2, the J gene TRBJ2-7; D is perhaps TRBD1 (5 bases). The germline V gene encodes CDR1 SGHTA and CDR2 FQGNSA. Deletions cut 1 base from V and 3 bases from J, with 10 bases between. This CDR3 contains 14 residues. This CDR3 reads CASSLGQTDYEQYF. Written as DNA, the CDR3 is TGTGCCAGCAGCTTAGGACAGACAGACTACGAGCAGTACTTC. The full variable domain, in which reference TRBV7-2 and TRBJ2-7 provide the parts outside the CDR3, is GAGVSQSPSNKVTEKGKDVELRCDPISGHTALYWYRQSLGQGLEFLIYFQGNSAPDKSGLPSDRFSAERTGGSVSTLTIQRTQQEDSAVYLCASSLGQTDYEQYFGPGTRLTVT.

By share, this clone ranks as medium-sized. The junction differs from germline at one of its ends, possibly a read error. V and J are TRBV25-1 and TRBJ2-2, with TRBD2 identical over 12 bases. Germline CDR1 reads MGHDK; CDR2 reads SYGVNS. This CDR3 is built from 16 residues. The CDR3 coding sequence is TGTGCCAGCAGTACCCGGACTAGCGGGAACAGCGGGGAGCTGTTTTTT. It encodes CASSTRTSGNSGELFF. Drawing the rest from reference TRBV25-1 and TRBJ2-2, the complete variable domain is EADIYQTPRYLVIGTGKKITLECSQTMGHDKMYWYQQDPGMELHLIHYSYGVNSTEKGDLSSESTVSRIRTEHFPLTLESARPSHTSQYLCASSTRTSGNSGELFFGEGSRLTVL.

For the CDR3, the DNA is TGTGCCAGTAGTATCCAACACAGCGGGTCCTACGAGCAGTACTTC. As protein: CASSIQHSGSYEQYF. The chain links TRBV19 to TRBJ2-7; D perhaps matches TRBD2 (6 bases). CDR1 and CDR2 (germline): LNHDA, SQIVND (reference sequence). Between the trimmed V and J ends, which lost 3 bases and 1 base, there was a span of 13 bases. The length of the CDR3 is 15 residues. Together with reference TRBV19 and TRBJ2-7, the CDR3 gives the full variable domain: DGGITQSPKYLFRKEGQNVTLSCEQNLNHDAMYWYRQDPGQGLRLIYYSQIVNDFQKGDIAEGYSVSREKKESFPLTVTSAQKNPTAFYLCASSIQHSGSYEQYFGPGTRLTVT.

J is TRBJ2-1 and V is TRBV30, with TRBD2 as a possible D gene (5 bases). Germline loops: CDR1 GTSNPN, CDR2 SVGIG (reference sequence). V shed 2 bases and J shed 9 bases, with 20 bases lying between them. The CDR3 spans 15 residues. Here the CDR3 reads CAWSSGLVGRTEQFF. The DNA for the CDR3 is TGTGCCTGGAGTAGCGGTCTAGTAGGGCGGACTGAGCAGTTCTTC.

This chain joins TRBV2 and TRBJ2-3; 7 positions match TRBD2. The CDR3 sequence is 16 residues long. J gave up 2 bases and V 0 bases, and 5 bases lay outside the gene matches. Germline CDR1 reads SNHLY; CDR2 reads FYNNEI. The DNA for the CDR3 is TGTGCCAGCAGTGAAGCGCTGGGGGGGTCCACAGATACGCAGTATTTT. Amino acids: CASSEALGGSTDTQYF.

This clone was observed a few times. V gene TRBV5-5 combines with J gene TRBJ1-6; 8 nucleotides align to TRBD1. This CDR3 comprises 14 residues. Germline lookup yields CDR1 SGHKS and CDR2 YYEKEE (reference sequence). Trimming removed 4 bases from V and 12 bases from J; junction bases left unmatched: 9. CDR3 nucleotide sequence: TGTGCCAGCAGCGGGGATACAGGGGGGGAACCCCTCCACTTT. Protein product: CASSGDTGGEPLHF.

Here the CDR3 DNA reads TGTGCCAGCAGCTTAGCGGGACAGGCCTACAATGAGCAGTTCTTC. This gives the protein CASSLAGQAYNEQFF. The genes are TRBV7-6 and TRBJ2-1, with 8 nucleotides matching TRBD1. Per the germline V gene, CDR1 is SGHVS and CDR2 is FNYEAQ. V shed 0 bases and J 2 bases; nucleotides not matched to a gene: 0. The CDR3 runs to 15 residues.

The chain links TRBV6-2 or TRBV6-3 to TRBJ2-6, with 8 positions matching TRBD1. J gave up 0 bases and V 2 bases, and 9 bases lay outside the gene matches. The CDR3 extends over 19 amino acids. Germline CDR1 reads MNHEY; CDR2 reads SVGEGT. CDR3 DNA: TGTGCCAGCAGTTACCCGACCGGGACAGGTCTCTCTGGGGCCAACGTCCTGACTTTC. Translated, it gives CASSYPTGTGLSGANVLTF.

V is TRBV5-1 and J is TRBJ2-1; 11 positions match TRBD2. The CDR3 covers 15 residues. Germline V CDR1 and CDR2: SGHRS, YFSETQ. Trimming cost V 4 bases and J 6 bases; bases outside gene matches: 6. The CDR3 region has the DNA TGCGCCAGCAGCCTGGGACTAGCGGAGCTCAATGAGCAGTTCTTC. Translating gives CASSLGLAELNEQFF.

This rearrangement joins TRBV13 to TRBJ2-3; TRBD2 matches 7 bases. The V and J ends lost 1 base and 4 bases, in that order; junction bases with no gene match: 11. The CDR3 loop spans 17 amino acids. Per germline, CDR1 PRHDT and CDR2 FYEKMQ (reference sequence). The CDR3 reads CASSLVLAVPRPDTQYF. DNA of the CDR3: TGTGCCAGCAGCTTAGTCCTAGCGGTTCCCCGGCCAGATACGCAGTATTTT.